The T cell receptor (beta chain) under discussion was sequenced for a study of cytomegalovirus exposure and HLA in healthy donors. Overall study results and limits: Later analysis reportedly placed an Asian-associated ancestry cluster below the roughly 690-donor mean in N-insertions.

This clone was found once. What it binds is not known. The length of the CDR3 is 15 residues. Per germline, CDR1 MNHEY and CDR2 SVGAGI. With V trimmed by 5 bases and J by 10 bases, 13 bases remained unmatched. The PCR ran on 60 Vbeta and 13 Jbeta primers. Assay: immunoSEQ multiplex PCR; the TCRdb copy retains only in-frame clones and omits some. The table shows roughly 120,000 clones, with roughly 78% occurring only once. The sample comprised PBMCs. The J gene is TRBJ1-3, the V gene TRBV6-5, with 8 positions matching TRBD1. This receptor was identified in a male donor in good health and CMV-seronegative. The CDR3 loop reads CASSVGTGALWTIYF. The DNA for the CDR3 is TGTGCCAGCAGTGTCGGGACAGGTGCACTCTGGACCATATATTTT.